One and the same sample provided the 17 T cell receptor beta chains below, sequenced in a study. TCRdb used MiXCR to reprocess the 5' RACE reads, holding one entry per CDR3 protein. The profile covers approximately 9,600 distinct CDR3 sequences, with more than 40% appearing a single time and just under 3% taken by the ten largest. Tregs were sorted as CD4+CD25+CD127-/low cells. The sample was Tregs sorted from a lymph node. The receptors here all came from a female donor with breast cancer.

V gene TRBV28 combines with J gene TRBJ1-1; 9 nucleotides line up with TRBD1. V lost 2 bases to trimming and J lost 7 bases; unmatched junction nucleotides: 11. The CDR3 spans 16 residues. Looked up from germline, CDR1 is MDHEN and CDR2 is SYDVKM. This CDR3 reads CASSLPPDRGKFEAFF. Written as DNA, the CDR3 is TGTGCCAGCAGTTTACCTCCGGACAGGGGAAAGTTTGAAGCTTTCTTT.

The genes are TRBV27 and TRBJ2-3, with 13 bases that match TRBD2. Judging by the DNA end, TRBJ2-7 fits better; the J call may be wrong. The length of the CDR3 is 18 residues. Germline values: CDR1 MNHEY, CDR2 SMNVEV (reference sequence). DNA for the CDR3: TGTGCCAGCACCACCCAAGTACTAGCGGGAGGGCCAAGCGACGAGCAGTACTTC. Its translation: CASTTQVLAGGPSDEQYF.

The sample holds a few counts of this clonotype. The chain has TRBV10-1 and TRBJ2-2; D ambiguous. This CDR3 is built from 14 residues. V lost 0 bases and J lost 2, with 4 bases in between. CDR1 and CDR2 from the germline V gene are WNHNN and SYGVQD (reference sequence). This chain's CDR3 is CASSESLNTGELFF. For the CDR3, the DNA is TGCGCCAGCAGTGAGTCCCTTAACACCGGGGAGCTGTTTTTT.

This clonotype was seen more than once but under ten times. This sequence joins TRBV4-1 and TRBJ2-1; no definite D call. CDR1 is MGHRA and CDR2 is YSYEKL in the germline V gene. Trimming pared 1 base from V and 5 bases from J, leaving 6 bases between. The CDR3 is 13 residues long. Here the CDR3 DNA reads TGCGCCAGCAGCCAAGGACTCCACAATGAGCAGTTCTTC. Its protein is CASSQGLHNEQFF.

This chain joins TRBV20-1 and TRBJ2-3; 14 nucleotides agree with TRBD2. CDR3 size: 17 residues. Looked up from germline, CDR1 is DFQATT and CDR2 is SNEGSKA (reference sequence). V shed 5 bases and J 3 bases; nucleotides not matched to a gene: 10. DNA of the CDR3: TGCAGTGCTCCAACCGGGACTAGCGGGGGTCGGACAGATACGCAGTATTTT. Amino acids: CSAPTGTSGGRTDTQYF.

The gene calls are TRBV4-1 and TRBJ2-1; 7 positions match TRBD2. V dropped 5 bases and J dropped 9; count of bases not matched to a gene: 10. Germline V CDR1 and CDR2: MGHRA, YSYEKL. The CDR3 has 14 amino acids. CDR3 sequence: CASSFTGRFSEQFF. For the CDR3, the DNA is TGCGCCAGCAGCTTTACCGGGAGGTTCAGTGAGCAGTTCTTC.

This chain uses TRBV7-3 with TRBJ1-1; maybe TRBD1 (5 bases). The CDR3 is 15 residues long. CDR1 is SGHTA, CDR2 FQGTGA, per germline. Deletions cut 2 bases from V and 1 base from J, with 11 bases between. CDR3 protein: CASSLVRGANTEAFF. CDR3 sequence (DNA): TGTGCCAGCAGCTTAGTCCGAGGGGCGAACACTGAAGCTTTCTTT.

The sample holds one count of this clonotype. The chain couples TRBV29-1 to TRBJ2-3; D tentatively reads TRBD1 or TRBD2 (5 bases each). Germline-derived CDR1 and CDR2 are SQVTM and ANQGSEA. The CDR3 is made up of 15 amino acids. V was clipped by 7 bases and J by 2 bases, with 19 bases between them. CDR3 loop: CSAAGTALLTDTQYF. CDR3 bases: TGCAGCGCCGCCGGGACGGCCTTGCTCACAGATACGCAGTATTTT.

This clonotype came up a few times. The chain carries TRBV9 and TRBJ2-7; D is uncertain. Germline V CDR1 and CDR2: SGDLS, YYNGEE. V was clipped by 0 bases and J by 0 bases, with 7 bases between them. The length of the CDR3 is 14 residues. This chain's CDR3 is CASSVAEVSYEQYF. The CDR3 region has the DNA TGTGCCAGCAGCGTAGCTGAAGTCTCCTACGAGCAGTACTTC.

CDR3 loop: CASSQDPGGINEQFF. Here the CDR3 DNA reads TGCGCCAGCAGCCAAGATCCGGGGGGCATTAATGAGCAGTTCTTC. V gene TRBV4-1 combines with J gene TRBJ2-1; perhaps TRBD2 as D (7 bases). Trimming stripped 0 bases from V and 7 bases from J, with 13 bases between. Germline lookup yields CDR1 MGHRA and CDR2 YSYEKL. CDR3 size: 15 residues.

This chain joins TRBV5-6 and TRBJ2-1; a weak D match, TRBD1 (5 bases). V was cut by 1 base and J by 8 bases, with 16 bases left in between. Germline values: CDR1 SGHDT, CDR2 YYEEEE. The CDR3 sequence is 15 residues long. Written as DNA, the CDR3 is TGTGCCAGCAGCTTGAAGGTTTCAGGGTTATATGAGCAGTTCTTC. This sequence encodes CASSLKVSGLYEQFF.

The chain combines TRBV9 with TRBJ1-1; D is unclear. V was pared by 0 bases and J by 1 base, with 4 bases between. CDR3 length: 13 amino acids. Germline V lookup: CDR1 SGDLS, CDR2 YYNGEE. CDR3 amino acids: CASSVAENTEAFF. DNA of the CDR3: TGTGCCAGCAGCGTAGCGGAGAACACTGAAGCTTTCTTT.

This clonotype was seen only a few times. The chain is built from TRBV7-6 and TRBJ2-5, with D hard to call. CDR3 size: 14 residues. Looked up from germline, CDR1 is SGHVS and CDR2 is FNYEAQ. Trimming removed 1 base at V and 0 bases at J, with 6 bases between. The CDR3 region is CASSLEADQETQYF. The CDR3 DNA reads TGTGCCAGCAGCTTAGAGGCGGACCAAGAGACCCAGTACTTC.

This clonotype was detected a few times. One end of the junction is discordant with germline, which a read error may explain. The gene calls are TRBV7-7 and TRBJ2-5; weak D call: TRBD2 (5 bases). CDR1 and CDR2 from the germline V gene are SSHAT and FNYEAQ (reference sequence). This CDR3 region has 15 residues. CDR3 amino acids: CASSLARTNQETQYF. DNA for the CDR3: TGTGCTAGCAGCTTAGCGCGAACAAACCAAGAGACCCAGTACTTC.

This clonotype was counted a single time. The chain uses TRBV7-9 and TRBJ2-5, with D perhaps matching TRBD1 (6 bases). Germline loops: CDR1 SEHNR, CDR2 FQNEAQ (reference sequence). The CDR3 has 15 residues. The germline V and J ends were trimmed by 1 base and 0 bases, with 9 bases remaining between them. CDR3 in amino acids: CASSLGGQYQETQYF. As DNA, the CDR3 is TGTGCCAGCAGCTTAGGCGGACAGTACCAAGAGACCCAGTACTTC.

CDR3 in amino acids: CASSWGGPTDTQYF. The DNA of the CDR3 is TGCGCCAGCAGCTGGGGGGGACCCACAGATACGCAGTATTTT. The V and J genes are TRBV5-1 and TRBJ2-3, with 7 bases lining up with TRBD2. V trimming: 3 bases; J trimming: 2 bases; junction bases outside the gene matches: 3. The V gene's germline CDR1 is SGHRS and CDR2 YFSETQ. The CDR3 is made up of 14 amino acids. Drawing the rest from reference TRBV5-1 and TRBJ2-3, the complete variable domain is KAGVTQTPRYLIKTRGQQVTLSCSPISGHRSVSWYQQTPGQGLQFLFEYFSETQRNKGNFPGRFSGRQFSNSRSEMNVSTLELGDSALYLCASSWGGPTDTQYFGPGTRLTVL.

This clonotype was recorded only once. The chain couples TRBV4-1 to TRBJ2-7; a weak D match, TRBD1 (5 bases). The CDR3 spans 14 residues. Germline CDR1 is MGHRA and CDR2 is YSYEKL. The germline V and J ends were trimmed by 2 bases and 2 bases, with 10 bases remaining between them. In DNA, the CDR3 is TGCGCCAGCAGCCAACTAACAGGACCCTACGAGCAGTACTTC. This translates into CASSQLTGPYEQYF.